The 6 T cell receptor beta chains below all came from one sample that was sequenced in a study of shared clonotypes between healthy human individuals. TCRdb's table, derived via immunoSEQ multiplex PCR, lists solely in-frame clones and lacks some. The sample holds some 2.4 million clones, 93% seen once. Sample: naive CD4+ T cells from PBMCs. Subset noted: CD45RA+ positively selected. These TCRs come from a man between 18 and 29 years old in good health. Some clones in this sample may be carry-over from other donors' samples.

This sequence joins TRBV5-4 and TRBJ1-5, with TRBD1 matching 7 bases. This CDR3 has 19 residues. Germline assignment: CDR1 SGHNT and CDR2 YYREEE (reference sequence). The trim removed 0 bases at V and 7 bases at J, leaving 19 bases unmatched. This chain's CDR3 is CASSLGGGQDRDFGQPQHF. Written as DNA, the CDR3 is TGTGCCAGCAGCTTGGGGGGAGGCCAAGACAGGGATTTTGGACAGCCCCAGCATTTT.

This sequence joins TRBV5-6 and TRBJ2-2; TRBD2 matches 12 bases. The junction had 13 bases not matched to a gene; V was cut back by 4 bases and J by 6 bases. The CDR3 has 18 residues. Germline V gives CDR1 SGHDT, CDR2 YYEEEE. In DNA form, the CDR3 reads TGTGCCAGCAGCCTGGGGCCTAGCGGGAGGGCCGCGTCCGGGGAGCTGTTTTTT. This encodes CASSLGPSGRAASGELFF. The whole variable domain, filled in from reference TRBV5-6 and TRBJ2-2, reads DAGVTQSPTHLIKTRGQQVTLRCSPKSGHDTVSWYQQALGQGPQFIFQYYEEEERQRGNFPDRFSGHQFPNYSSELNVNALLLGDSALYLCASSLGPSGRAASGELFFGEGSRLTVL.

The chain joins TRBV28 to TRBJ1-2; tentative D call: TRBD1 (5 bases). V was pared by 7 bases and J by 4 bases, with 19 bases between. Germline-derived CDR1 and CDR2 are MDHEN and SYDVKM. The CDR3 totals 15 residues. The CDR3 sequence: CASNPGGGIGYGYTF. The DNA of the CDR3 is TGTGCCAGCAACCCTGGGGGGGGAATAGGCTATGGCTACACCTTC.

The rearrangement joins TRBV4-1 to TRBJ1-2; 8 positions match TRBD1. Germline CDR1 and CDR2: MGHRA and YSYEKL. The V and J ends lost 0 bases and 3 bases, in that order; junction bases with no gene match: 9. The CDR3 sequence is 17 residues long. CDR3 sequence: CASSQDQPGGEYYGYTF. In nucleotides, the CDR3 is TGCGCCAGCAGCCAAGATCAACCAGGGGGCGAGTACTATGGCTACACCTTC.

In its sample, this clone was seen once. This chain connects TRBV7-6 to TRBJ1-3; perhaps TRBD1 as D (5 bases). Per the germline V gene, CDR1 is SGHVS and CDR2 is FNYEAQ. The CDR3 has 12 amino acids. Between the trimmed V and J ends, which lost 8 bases and 4 bases, there was a span of 9 bases. This CDR3 reads CASGANGNTIYF. DNA of the CDR3: TGTGCCAGCGGGGCTAACGGAAACACCATATATTTT.

The chain is built from TRBV5-1 and TRBJ2-3; tentative D call: TRBD1 (6 bases). CDR1 is SGHRS and CDR2 is YFSETQ in the germline V gene. Trimming stripped 3 bases from V and 2 bases from J, with 10 bases between. CDR3 size: 14 residues. CDR3 region: CASSYRTDTDTQYF. The DNA of the CDR3 is TGCGCCAGCAGCTACAGGACAGACACAGATACGCAGTATTTT.